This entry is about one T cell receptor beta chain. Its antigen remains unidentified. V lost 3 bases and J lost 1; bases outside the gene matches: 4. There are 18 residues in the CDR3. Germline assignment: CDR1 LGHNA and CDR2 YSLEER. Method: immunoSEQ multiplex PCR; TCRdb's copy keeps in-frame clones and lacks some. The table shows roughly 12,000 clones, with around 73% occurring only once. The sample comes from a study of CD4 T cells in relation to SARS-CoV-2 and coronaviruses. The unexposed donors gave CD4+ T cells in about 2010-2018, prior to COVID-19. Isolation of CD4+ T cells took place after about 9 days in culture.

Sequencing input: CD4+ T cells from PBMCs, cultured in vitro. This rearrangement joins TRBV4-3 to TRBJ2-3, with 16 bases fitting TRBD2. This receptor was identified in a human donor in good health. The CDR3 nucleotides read TGCGCCAGCAGCCATGGGACTAGCGGGGGGGCCGGCACAGATACGCAGTATTTT. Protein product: CASSHGTSGGAGTDTQYF.